Below, 27 T cell receptor beta chains from the same sample are listed, as sequenced in a study of OX40 agonist ivuxolimab in advanced cancers. Method: immunoSEQ multiplex PCR; TCRdb's copy keeps in-frame clones and lacks some. The profile shows 60,000 or so clones, almost 95% of them singletons. The sample consisted of CD4+ or CD8+ T cells sorted from blood, taken in a trial of the OX40 agonist ivuxolimab. The receptors derive from an adult with an advanced solid tumor such as melanoma, head and neck, liver or kidney cancer.

The rearrangement joins TRBV7-8 to TRBJ2-7; TRBD1 aligns across 8 bases. CDR1 and CDR2 (germline): SGHVS, FQNEAQ. The CDR3 length is 15 residues. Unmatched junction bases numbered 6, after V lost 5 bases and J lost 0 bases. The CDR3: CASSPPGQDSYEQYF. CDR3 coding DNA: TGTGCCAGCAGCCCTCCGGGACAGGACTCCTACGAGCAGTACTTC.

This chain uses TRBV6-4 with TRBJ1-1; D is ambiguous. Germline V gene data show CDR1 as MRHNA and CDR2 as SNTAGT. Trimming cost V 0 bases and J 4 bases, with 12 bases left between them. The CDR3 length is 15 residues. The CDR3 DNA reads TGTGCCAGCAGTGACTCGAGCACGGCGGGCACTGAAGCTTTCTTT. Translation: CASSDSSTAGTEAFF.

The V gene is TRBV11-3, the J gene TRBJ2-1; D gene unclear. There are 15 residues in the CDR3. Germline V gives CDR1 SGHNT, CDR2 YENEEA. The V end lost 5 bases, the J end lost 1 base, and 12 bases lay between the germline ends. The CDR3 reads CASSPPSQSYNEQFF. In DNA form, the CDR3 reads TGTGCCAGCAGCCCACCCAGCCAGTCCTACAATGAGCAGTTCTTC.

This clone was seen only once. The V and J genes are TRBV9 and TRBJ1-4; TRBD1 agrees at 9 bases. The CDR3 runs 15 residues. With 4 bases clipped from V and 8 bases from J, the junction kept 9 bases outside the gene matches. Germline values: CDR1 SGDLS, CDR2 YYNGEE. Here the CDR3 reads CASSITGGLKEKLFF. CDR3 nucleotide sequence: TGTGCCAGCAGCATTACAGGGGGCTTAAAAGAAAAACTGTTTTTT.

The genes are TRBV7-9 and TRBJ1-2; D is ambiguous. Germline V lookup: CDR1 SEHNR, CDR2 FQNEAQ (reference sequence). This CDR3 has 13 amino acids. V gave up 1 base and J gave up 1 base, with 4 bases separating them. CDR3 sequence (DNA): TGTGCCAGCAGCTTAGACAATAACTATGGCTACACCTTC. Protein: CASSLDNNYGYTF.

The genes are TRBV9 and TRBJ2-5, with D tentatively TRBD2 (5 bases). CDR1 is SGDLS, CDR2 YYNGEE, per germline. Between the trimmed V and J ends, which lost 4 bases and 2 bases, there was a span of 15 bases. This CDR3 is built from 15 residues. The CDR3 nucleotides are TGTGCCAGCAGCCCCCCCAGCGGATTACAAGAGACCCAGTACTTC. Translated: CASSPPSGLQETQYF.

This chain connects TRBV28 to TRBJ1-1; D might be TRBD1 (5 bases). Germline assignment: CDR1 MDHEN and CDR2 SYDVKM. The V end lost 4 bases, the J end lost 3 bases, and 15 bases lay between the germline ends. The CDR3 runs 15 residues. In DNA, the CDR3 is TGTGCCAGCAGTTCAATCGGGGCTATGGACACTGAAGCTTTCTTT. This gives the protein CASSSIGAMDTEAFF.

This clone is a singleton in its sample. The chain carries TRBV2 and TRBJ1-6, with 8 positions matching TRBD1. The CDR3 contains 15 residues. The V and J ends lost 6 bases and 5 bases, in that order; junction bases with no gene match: 6. The V gene's germline CDR1 is SNHLY and CDR2 FYNNEI. The DNA for the CDR3 is TGTGCCAGCAGCCCGACAGGGGTCGATAATTCACCCCTCCACTTT. It specifies CASSPTGVDNSPLHF. The full variable domain, rest sourced from reference TRBV2 and TRBJ1-6, is EPEVTQTPSHQVTQMGQEVILRCVPISNHLYFYWYRQILGQKVEFLVSFYNNEISEKSEIFDDQFSVERPDGSNFTLKIRSTKLEDSAMYFCASSPTGVDNSPLHFGNGTRLTVT.

The chain uses TRBV9 and TRBJ1-4; D gene ambiguous. The V gene's germline CDR1 is SGDLS and CDR2 YYNGEE. Trimming took 3 bases from V and 5 from J, leaving 5 bases between them. The CDR3 consists of 12 residues. The CDR3 coding sequence is TGTGCCAGCAGCGGTTCCAATGAAAAACTGTTTTTT. Translated: CASSGSNEKLFF.

This rearrangement joins TRBV27 to TRBJ2-1; D possibly corresponds to TRBD2 (6 bases). The CDR3 runs 14 residues. The germline CDR1 and CDR2 sequences are MNHEY and SMNVEV (reference sequence). V was clipped by 2 bases and J by 4 bases, with 9 bases between them. The CDR3 nucleotides read TGTGCCAGCAGTTTACGCGGGGCTTACAATGAGCAGTTCTTC. It codes for CASSLRGAYNEQFF.

The V gene is TRBV19, the J gene TRBJ2-7; 8 bases map to TRBD1. Germline CDR1 is LNHDA and CDR2 is SQIVND (reference sequence). With V trimmed by 3 bases and J by 7 bases, 5 bases remained unmatched. This CDR3 is 13 amino acids long. CDR3 DNA: TGTGCCAGTAGTATCGGACAGGGTTGGGAGCAGTACTTC. As protein: CASSIGQGWEQYF. The whole variable domain, filled in from reference TRBV19 and TRBJ2-7, reads DGGITQSPKYLFRKEGQNVTLSCEQNLNHDAMYWYRQDPGQGLRLIYYSQIVNDFQKGDIAEGYSVSREKKESFPLTVTSAQKNPTAFYLCASSIGQGWEQYFGPGTRLTVT.

The rearrangement uses TRBV5-8 and TRBJ2-1; D possibly corresponds to TRBD1 (6 bases). The length of the CDR3 is 14 residues. Germline CDR1 is SGHTS and CDR2 is YDEGEE. Trimming took 4 bases from V and 3 from J, leaving 11 bases between them. The CDR3 spells CASSHRENYNEQFF. As DNA, the CDR3 is TGTGCCAGCAGCCACAGGGAGAACTACAATGAGCAGTTCTTC. Filled out from reference TRBV5-8 and TRBJ2-1, the complete variable domain reads EAGVTQSPTHLIKTRGQQATLRCSPISGHTSVYWYQQALGLGLQFLLWYDEGEERNRGNFPPRFSGRQFPNYSSELNVNALELEDSALYLCASSHRENYNEQFFGPGTRLTVL.

Only one count was recorded for this clone. The rearrangement uses TRBV10-3 and TRBJ2-7; tentatively, D is TRBD2 (5 bases). CDR1 ENHRY and CDR2 SYGVKD come from the germline V gene. The CDR3 has 13 residues. Trimming removed 2 bases at V and 2 bases at J, with 7 bases between. The DNA for the CDR3 is TGTGCCATCAGTGAGGTGAGGGCCTACGAGCAGTACTTC. Translation gives CAISEVRAYEQYF.

The gene calls are TRBV7-9 and TRBJ2-5; no clear D gene. Trimming left V 2 bases short and J 2 bases short, with 9 bases between. Germline V gives CDR1 SEHNR, CDR2 FQNEAQ (reference sequence). The CDR3 is made up of 14 amino acids. The CDR3 nucleotides are TGTGCCAGCAGCTTAAGAGACGCACAAGAGACCCAGTACTTC. It specifies CASSLRDAQETQYF.

The chain carries TRBV5-6 and TRBJ2-1, with a possible D match to TRBD1 (6 bases). V lost 3 bases and J 11 bases, leaving 12 bases between the germline ends. Germline V gene lookup returns CDR1 SGHDT and CDR2 YYEEEE. This CDR3 region has 12 residues. The CDR3 reads CASSSGQLKQFF. The CDR3 DNA is TGTGCCAGCAGCTCGGGACAACTAAAGCAGTTCTTC.

The V and J genes are TRBV13 and TRBJ2-7, with D maybe TRBD2 (5 bases). The CDR3 is 16 residues long. Per the germline V gene, CDR1 is PRHDT and CDR2 is FYEKMQ (reference sequence). The V end lost 1 base, the J end lost 2 bases, and 15 bases lay between the germline ends. The CDR3 loop is CASSLAGNFDTYEQYF. The CDR3 DNA follows: TGTGCCAGCAGCTTAGCGGGAAATTTTGATACCTACGAGCAGTACTTC.

The chain has TRBV5-6 and TRBJ2-7, with TRBD2 identical over 10 bases. The CDR3 length is 16 residues. Trimming cost V 4 bases and J 4 bases; bases outside gene matches: 11. Germline-derived CDR1 and CDR2 are SGHDT and YYEEEE. The CDR3 nucleotides read TGTGCCAGCAGCGCGAGGACTAGCGGAAGCCCGTACGAGCAGTACTTC. Translation: CASSARTSGSPYEQYF.

V gene TRBV27 combines with J gene TRBJ1-5, with a tentative D call TRBD1 (5 bases). This CDR3 has 16 amino acids. Trimming pared 2 bases from V and 3 bases from J, leaving 14 bases between. The germline V gene has CDR1 MNHEY and CDR2 SMNVEV (reference sequence). In nucleotides, the CDR3 is TGTGCCAGCAGTTTAAGGCAGGGCCTTATCAATCAGCCCCAGCATTTT. Its protein is CASSLRQGLINQPQHF.

The chain is built from TRBV7-9 and TRBJ1-1; D perhaps matches TRBD1 (5 bases). Germline V lookup: CDR1 SEHNR, CDR2 FQNEAQ (reference sequence). This CDR3 contains 14 residues. Trimming took off 2 bases at V and 5 bases at J, with 12 bases between the two ends. The CDR3: CASSLQGKGTEAFF. CDR3 nucleotide sequence: TGTGCCAGCAGCTTACAGGGCAAGGGGACTGAAGCTTTCTTT.

This rearrangement joins TRBV11-3 to TRBJ2-7; D remains unclear. The CDR3 spans 12 residues. The germline V gene has CDR1 SGHNT and CDR2 YENEEA. The V and J ends lost 4 bases and 1 base respectively, with 5 bases between them. CDR3 region: CASSSNSYEQYF. CDR3 in DNA: TGTGCCAGCAGCTCCAATTCCTACGAGCAGTACTTC. Based on the CDR3 plus reference TRBV11-3 and TRBJ2-7, the full variable domain is EAGVVQSPRYKIIEKKQPVAFWCNPISGHNTLYWYLQNLGQGPELLIRYENEEAVDDSQLPKDRFSAERLKGVDSTLKIQPAELGDSAVYLCASSSNSYEQYFGPGTRLTVT.

The chain combines TRBV1 with TRBJ2-7; no check of the table's D call, TRBD2, against the DNA was made. TRBV1 is given as a pseudogene. This CDR3 has 17 amino acids. The CDR3 DNA sequence: TGCACCAGCAGCCAAGAATGGAGGACTAGCAGGTGGCACGAGCAGTACTTC. It yields the protein CTSSQEWRTSRWHEQYF.

This clone appeared a few times. The genes are TRBV5-6 and TRBJ1-1; no reliable D call. The germline CDR1 and CDR2 sequences are SGHDT and YYEEEE. This CDR3 contains 12 residues. V was trimmed by 5 bases and J by 0 bases, leaving 5 bases between them. The CDR3 spells CASSLVNTEAFF. The CDR3 bases are TGTGCCAGCAGTTTAGTGAACACTGAAGCTTTCTTT.

V and J are TRBV4-3 and TRBJ2-1, with a tentative D call TRBD2 (6 bases). The CDR3 consists of 16 residues. CDR1 is LGHNA and CDR2 is YSLEER in the germline V gene. V was cut by 4 bases and J by 2 bases, with 15 bases left in between. DNA of the CDR3: TGCGCCAGCAGCCCTAGCAGCGGGTTAACCTACAATGAGCAGTTCTTC. Translating gives CASSPSSGLTYNEQFF.

The chain couples TRBV9 to TRBJ2-3; D might be TRBD2 (5 bases). Germline-derived CDR1 and CDR2 are SGDLS and YYNGEE. This CDR3 comprises 15 residues. Trimming shortened V by 0 bases and J by 2 bases, and 10 bases separated the two germline ends. CDR3 in amino acids: CASSVDGGDTDTQYF. The DNA of the CDR3 is TGTGCCAGCAGCGTAGACGGAGGTGACACAGATACGCAGTATTTT.

The V call is TRBV4-2, the J call TRBJ2-7, with D possibly TRBD1 on 6 matching bases. V lost 0 bases to trimming and J lost 5 bases, with 8 bases between them. Looked up from germline, CDR1 is LGHNA and CDR2 is YNFKEQ. The CDR3 consists of 13 residues. The CDR3 DNA reads TGTGCCAGCAGCCAAGAACAGGGCAACGAGCAGTACTTC. Its translation: CASSQEQGNEQYF.

The V gene is TRBV9, the J gene TRBJ2-7; 7 nucleotides align to TRBD2. Germline V gene data show CDR1 as SGDLS and CDR2 as YYNGEE. The CDR3 loop spans 17 amino acids. Unmatched junction bases numbered 17, after V lost 3 bases and J lost 5 bases. The CDR3 DNA is TGTGCCAGCAGCGCGGGGGTGGGGCGGGAGTTTCGGAACGAGCAGTACTTC. Its translation is CASSAGVGREFRNEQYF.

The count of this clone is one. The rearrangement uses TRBV29-1 and TRBJ1-2; TRBD1 matches 10 bases. This CDR3 has 15 residues. Germline CDR1 reads SQVTM; CDR2 reads ANQGSEA. Germline trimming cut 1 base from V and 3 bases from J; bases unmatched to any gene: 5. Here the CDR3 reads CSVEVSTGGDYGYTF. The CDR3 DNA sequence: TGCAGCGTTGAAGTGTCGACAGGGGGCGACTATGGCTACACCTTC.